The clone carrying this T cell receptor (beta chain) was recorded a few times. Described time point: sample taken at primary tumor resection. Whole RNA from tumor, nontumor lung or frozen PBMC was sequenced unsorted. Samples were donated by 72 untreated early-stage non-small cell lung cancer patients. The sample belongs to a study of spatial heterogeneity in lung cancer. Study details: Alpha-chain sequences were consistently detected less often than beta-chain sequences.

TCRdb reanalysed the 5' RACE reads using MiXCR and keeps one entry per CDR3 protein. The sample shows 10,000 to 11,000 distinct CDR3 sequences, approximately 24% of them seen only once. The CDR3 is 15 amino acids. Germline CDR1 reads LGHDT; CDR2 reads YNNKEL (reference sequence). V was clipped by 0 bases and J by 6 bases; unmatched bases: 3. The chain joins TRBV3-1 to TRBJ2-1; 9 nucleotides agree with TRBD1. This sample comprised PBMCs, obtained at surgery. The clonotype originates from a female donor with early-stage non-small cell lung cancer. The DNA of the CDR3 is TGTGCCAGCAGCCAAGAACAGGGGGCCTTCAATGAGCAGTTCTTC. Translated: CASSQEQGAFNEQFF.